The rows below give T cell receptor beta chains drawn from one sample of a study of T-cell reconstitution after alpha-beta-depleted transplantation in children. TCRdb used MiXCR to reprocess the PCR reads, holding one entry per CDR3 protein. This table holds about 830,000 distinct CDR3 sequences, roughly 15% found once. Sequenced material: PBMCs, mostly from graft donor cells, taken 360 days after TCRalphabeta/CD19-depleted stem cell transplant. These receptors were taken from a male patient younger than 18 who had a stem cell transplant for acute lymphoblastic leukemia, so the T cells may come from the graft donor. The CDR3 runs from the conserved cysteine through the conserved F or W. Fields, in order: clone size, D gene, J gene, V gene, CDR3 DNA, CDR3 protein. D genes are given only for firm matches. Clone sizes are given selectively: once, few, many, or a class where the clone is expanded.

>NA|NA|TRBJ2-2|TRBV5-1
TGCGCCAGCAGCCCCGGGGCTCTGAAGCTGTTTTTT
CASSPGALKLFF
>NA|TRBD1|TRBJ2-7|TRBV5-1
TGTGCCAGCAGCAGGGGGACAGACTACGAGCAGTACTTC
CASSRGTDYEQYF
>NA|NA|TRBJ2-5|TRBV4-1
TGCGCCAGCAGCCATACAGGGTGGGGGTCCCAAGAGACCCAGTACTTC
CASSHTGWGSQETQYF
>many|TRBD1|TRBJ2-1|TRBV5-1
TGCGCCAGCAGCGGAGGACAGGGTACCTACAATGAGCAGTTCTTC
CASSGGQGTYNEQFF
>NA|NA|TRBJ2-5|TRBV20-1
TGCAGTGCGCTGAGGGGGCAAGAGACCCAGTACTTC
CSALRGQETQYF
>NA|NA|TRBJ2-1|TRBV7-7
TGTGCCAGCAGCCCCTCCCTCGGGAATGAGCAGTTCTTC
CASSPSLGNEQFF
>few|NA|TRBJ2-3|TRBV19
TGTGCCAGTAGAGGGGGTTTTGAGGGCACAGATACGCAGTATTTT
CASRGGFEGTDTQYF
>NA|TRBD1|TRBJ2-7|TRBV30
TGTGCCTGGCGCTTCGTCGGGACAGGGACTTACGAGCAGTACTTC
CAWRFVGTGTYEQYF
>many|NA|TRBJ2-1|TRBV29-1
TGCAGCGTTGAGGGGGTAGATCAACCATACAATGAGCAGTTCTTC
CSVEGVDQPYNEQFF
>few|TRBD2|TRBJ2-2|TRBV18
TGTGCCAGCTCACCACCGACTAGCGGAAACACCGGGGAGCTGTTTTTT
CASSPPTSGNTGELFF
>many|NA|TRBJ2-2|TRBV9
TGTGCCAGCAGCGCAACCCCGGGGCACACCGGGGAGCTGTTTTTT
CASSATPGHTGELFF
>few|TRBD2|TRBJ2-3|TRBV29-1
TGCAGCGTTGAAGAGGGCAGGGGATTCGGCGGGAGGGCCGCGAATACGCAGTATTTT
CSVEEGRGFGGRAANTQYF
>many|NA|TRBJ2-1|TRBV9
TGTGCCAGCAGCGTGGACAGCTCCTACAATGAGCAGTTCTTC
CASSVDSSYNEQFF
>NA|NA|TRBJ2-7|TRBV6-2/TRBV6-3
TGTGCCAGCAGTCGACGGACTGCTAGGCAGTACTTC
CASSRRTARQYF
>NA|NA|TRBJ2-6|TRBV2
TGTGCCAGCAGTGAAGCTCGCGCCTCGCCCCTCTCTGGGGCCAACGTCCTGACTTTC
CASSEARASPLSGANVLTF
>NA|NA|TRBJ2-1|TRBV4-1
TGCGCCAGCAGCCAAGTGGGTAGCCCTAGCTCCTACAATGAGCAGTTCTTC
CASSQVGSPSSYNEQFF
>many|TRBD1|TRBJ2-1|TRBV5-1
TGCGCCAGCAGCTCTCTCCCGGGACAGGGGAACAATGAGCAGTTCTTC
CASSSLPGQGNNEQFF
>few|TRBD2|TRBJ2-3|TRBV6-5
TGTGCCAGCAGTTACGGGGGCGGGAGGGCCCGAGATACGCAGTATTTT
CASSYGGGRARDTQYF
>NA|NA|TRBJ1-1|TRBV20-1
TGCAGTGCTAGAACAGTTCGGGTCGCGAACACTGAAGCTTTCTTT
CSARTVRVANTEAFF
>NA|TRBD1|TRBJ2-7|TRBV5-1
TGCGCCAGCAGCCTGCAGGGGGCTCTTCCCTACGAGCAGTACTTC
CASSLQGALPYEQYF
>few|TRBD1|TRBJ2-6|TRBV5-1
TGCGCCAGCAGCCGGTCCGGGACAGAATTCTCTGGGGCCAACGTCCTGACTTTC
CASSRSGTEFSGANVLTF
>NA|TRBD2|TRBJ2-7|TRBV6-1
TGTGCCAGCAGTGATACTAGCGGGAGTTACGAGCAGTACTTC
CASSDTSGSYEQYF
>NA|NA|TRBJ2-3|TRBV5-1
TGCGCCAGCAGCACCGGACCGCTAGCTGGCACAGATACGCAGTATTTT
CASSTGPLAGTDTQYF
>NA|TRBD1|TRBJ2-2|TRBV5-6
TGTGCCAGCAGCCCCAATTTACAGGGGATTGACACCGGGGAGCTGTTTTTT
CASSPNLQGIDTGELFF
>once|TRBD2|TRBJ2-7|TRBV4-1
TGCGCCAGCAGCCAAGAGGCGCCTAGCGGGACCCTATTATCCTACGAGCAGTACTTC
CASSQEAPSGTLLSYEQYF
>NA|TRBD1|TRBJ2-1|TRBV7-6
TGTGCCACTACAGGGGTCGATGAGCAGTTCTTC
CATTGVDEQFF
>many|NA|TRBJ2-7|TRBV7-9
TGTGCCAGCAGCTTAGGTTATTACGAGCAGTACTTC
CASSLGYYEQYF
>many|NA|TRBJ2-7|TRBV3-1
TGTGCCAGCAGCAACACCTACGAGCAGTACTTC
CASSNTYEQYF
>many|NA|TRBJ2-7|TRBV20-1
TGCAGTGAGGCCGACAGGACATACGAGCAGTACTTC
CSEADRTYEQYF
>few|NA|TRBJ1-2|TRBV4-2
TGTGCCAGCAGCCTCACTATGACAGCCTCCTATGGCTACACCTTC
CASSLTMTASYGYTF
>few|NA|TRBJ2-7|TRBV27
TGTGCCAGCAGTCCCTTTCCGGGTTCCTACGAGCAGTACTTC
CASSPFPGSYEQYF
>NA|NA|TRBJ2-1|TRBV24-1
TGTGCCACCAGTGATTTGAAAAACGAGAGGTTCTTC
CATSDLKNERFF
>many|TRBD1|TRBJ1-3|TRBV7-9
TGTGCCAGCAGCTCCAGGACAGGGGGCTCTGGAAACACCATATATTTT
CASSSRTGGSGNTIYF
>few|TRBD2|TRBJ2-7|TRBV7-6
TGTGCCAGCAGCTTAGGAGGTACTAGCGGTAACTACGAGCAGTACTTC
CASSLGGTSGNYEQYF
>few|NA|TRBJ1-1|TRBV29-1
TGCAGCGTTCGTTGGGGGCTTGGTATGAACACTGAAGCTTTCTTT
CSVRWGLGMNTEAFF
>NA|NA|TRBJ2-7|TRBV4-2
TGTGCCAGCAGCCAGGAACGGGTGGCCTACGAGCAGTACTTC
CASSQERVAYEQYF
>NA|NA|TRBJ2-1|TRBV7-9
TGTGCCAGCAGCCGACTCCTCTCCTACAATGAGCAGTTCTTC
CASSRLLSYNEQFF
>few|NA|TRBJ2-1|TRBV3-1
TGTGCCAGCAGCCAAGGTTTAGGGGCCAATGAGCAGTTCTTC
CASSQGLGANEQFF
>NA|NA|TRBJ2-5|TRBV5-1
TGCGCCAGCAGCTTGGTCGGGACGACCGGAGAGACCCAGTACTTC
CASSLVGTTGETQYF
>NA|TRBD1|TRBJ1-1|TRBV18
TGTGCCAGCTCGCCCGGACAGGGGGTCACTGAAGCTTTCTTT
CASSPGQGVTEAFF
>few|NA|TRBJ2-7|TRBV10-3
TGTGCCATCAGTGTGAGTCACGAGCAGTACTTC
CAISVSHEQYF
>NA|NA|TRBJ2-5|TRBV18
TGTGCCAGCTCACCACACCCCCGGGCCGAAGAGACCCAGTACTTC
CASSPHPRAEETQYF
>few|TRBD2|TRBJ2-1|TRBV6-1
TGTGCCAGTCGGACTAGCGGGACCCGGACCGACTACAATGAGCAGTTCTTC
CASRTSGTRTDYNEQFF
>NA|TRBD1|TRBJ1-1|TRBV25-1
TGTGCCAGCAGTGGGGACAGGGCCATGAACACTGAAGCTTTCTTT
CASSGDRAMNTEAFF
>NA|NA|TRBJ1-5|TRBV29-1
TGCAGCGTGAGACAGAATTTCAATCAGCCCCAGCATTTT
CSVRQNFNQPQHF
>few|NA|TRBJ1-4|TRBV7-9
TGTGCCAGCACCCCGGACAGTTTTGAAAAACTGTTTTTT
CASTPDSFEKLFF
>few|TRBD2|TRBJ2-7|TRBV20-1
TGCAGTGCTAAAGGCCGGACTAGCGGGATCTCCTACGAGCAGTACTTC
CSAKGRTSGISYEQYF
>NA|NA|TRBJ2-4|TRBV20-1
TGCAGTGCTAGCTTGGTAGCCAAAAACATTCAGTACTTC
CSASLVAKNIQYF
>NA|TRBD1|TRBJ1-1|TRBV19
TGTGCCAGTACGCAGGGGGCCACTGAAGCTTTCTTT
CASTQGATEAFF
>NA|NA|TRBJ2-5|TRBV20-1
TGCAGTGCTAGGGCGACTCAAGAGACCCAGTACTTC
CSARATQETQYF
>NA|NA|TRBJ2-3|TRBV21-1
TGTGCCAGCAGCAAAGAGGCGGGACAGAGCTTAGGGGATACGCAGTATTTT
CASSKEAGQSLGDTQYF
>many|NA|TRBJ2-7|TRBV6-1
TGTGCCAGCAGTGACATTCTCGCCTACGAGCAGTACTTC
CASSDILAYEQYF
>NA|NA|TRBJ2-4|TRBV15
TGTGCCACCAGCAGAGATTGGAGCGACCTAAACATTCAGTACTTC
CATSRDWSDLNIQYF
>many|TRBD2|TRBJ2-1|TRBV12-3/TRBV12-4
TGTGCCAGCAGGGGCGGCGGGACTAGCCGCAATGAGCAGTTCTTC
CASRGGGTSRNEQFF
>few|NA|TRBJ2-4|TRBV3-1
TGTGCCAGCAGCCATCCTCAGAAGGCGACCAAAAACATTCAGTACTTC
CASSHPQKATKNIQYF
>many|TRBD2|TRBJ2-1|TRBV15
TGTGCCACCAGCAGAGATCAGCGACTAGCGGGTTACAATGAGCAGTTCTTC
CATSRDQRLAGYNEQFF